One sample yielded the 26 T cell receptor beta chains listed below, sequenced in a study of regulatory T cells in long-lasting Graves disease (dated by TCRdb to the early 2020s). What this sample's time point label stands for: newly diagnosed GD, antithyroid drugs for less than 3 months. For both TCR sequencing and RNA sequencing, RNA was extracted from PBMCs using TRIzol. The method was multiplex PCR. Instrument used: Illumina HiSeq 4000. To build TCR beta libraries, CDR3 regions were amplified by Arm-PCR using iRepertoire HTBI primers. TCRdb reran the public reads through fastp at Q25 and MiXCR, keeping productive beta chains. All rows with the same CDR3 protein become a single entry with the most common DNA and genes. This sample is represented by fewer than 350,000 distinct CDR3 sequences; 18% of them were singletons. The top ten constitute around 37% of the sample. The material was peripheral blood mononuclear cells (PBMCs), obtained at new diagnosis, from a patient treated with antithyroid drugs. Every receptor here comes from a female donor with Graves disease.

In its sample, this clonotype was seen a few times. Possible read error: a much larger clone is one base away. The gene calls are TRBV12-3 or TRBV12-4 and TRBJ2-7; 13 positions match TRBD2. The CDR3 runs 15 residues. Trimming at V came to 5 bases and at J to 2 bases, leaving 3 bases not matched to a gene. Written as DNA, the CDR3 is TGTGCCAGCAGTGACGGGACTAGCGGGGCCTACGAGCAGTACTTC. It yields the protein CASSDGTSGAYEQYF.

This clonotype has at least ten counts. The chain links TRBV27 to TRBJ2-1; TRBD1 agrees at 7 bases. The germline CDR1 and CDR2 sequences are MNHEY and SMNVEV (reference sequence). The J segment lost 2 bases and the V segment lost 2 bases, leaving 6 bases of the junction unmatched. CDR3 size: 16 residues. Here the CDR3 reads CASSLKGQPTYNEQFF. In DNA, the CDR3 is TGTGCCAGCAGTTTAAAGGGACAGCCAACCTACAATGAGCAGTTCTTC.

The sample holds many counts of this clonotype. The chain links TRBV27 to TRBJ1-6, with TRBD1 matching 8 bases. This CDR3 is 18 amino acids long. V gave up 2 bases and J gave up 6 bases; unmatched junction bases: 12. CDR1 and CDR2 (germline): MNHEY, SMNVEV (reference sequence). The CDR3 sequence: CASSLEWSGQGGNSPLHF. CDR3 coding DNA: TGTGCCAGCAGTTTAGAGTGGAGCGGACAGGGAGGTAATTCACCCCTCCACTTT.

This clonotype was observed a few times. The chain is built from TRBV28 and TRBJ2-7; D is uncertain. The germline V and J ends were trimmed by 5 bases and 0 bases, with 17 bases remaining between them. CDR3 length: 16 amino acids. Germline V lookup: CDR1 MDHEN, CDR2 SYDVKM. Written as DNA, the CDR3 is TGTGCCAGCAGTCTACCCCGATCTTATACCTCCTACGAGCAGTACTTC. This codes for CASSLPRSYTSYEQYF.

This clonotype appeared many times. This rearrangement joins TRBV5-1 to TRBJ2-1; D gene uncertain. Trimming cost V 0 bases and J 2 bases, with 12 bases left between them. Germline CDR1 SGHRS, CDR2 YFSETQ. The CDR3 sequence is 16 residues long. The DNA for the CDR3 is TGCGCCAGCAGCTTGGGACCGACTGGCCCCTACAATGAGCAGTTCTTC. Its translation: CASSLGPTGPYNEQFF.

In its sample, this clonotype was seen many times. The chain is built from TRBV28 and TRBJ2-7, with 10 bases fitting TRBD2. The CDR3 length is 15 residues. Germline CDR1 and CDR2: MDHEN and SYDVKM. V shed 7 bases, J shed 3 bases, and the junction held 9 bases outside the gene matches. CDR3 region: CASTLSGTSVYEQYF. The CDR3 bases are TGTGCCAGCACCTTATCCGGGACTAGCGTCTACGAGCAGTACTTC.

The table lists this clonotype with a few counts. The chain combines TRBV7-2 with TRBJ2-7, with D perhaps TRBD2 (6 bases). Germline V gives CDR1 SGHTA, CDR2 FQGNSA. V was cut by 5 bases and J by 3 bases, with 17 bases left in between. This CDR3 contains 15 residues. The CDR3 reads CASSPGWGEIYEQYF. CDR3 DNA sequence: TGTGCCAGCAGCCCCGGCTGGGGGGAGATCTACGAGCAGTACTTC.

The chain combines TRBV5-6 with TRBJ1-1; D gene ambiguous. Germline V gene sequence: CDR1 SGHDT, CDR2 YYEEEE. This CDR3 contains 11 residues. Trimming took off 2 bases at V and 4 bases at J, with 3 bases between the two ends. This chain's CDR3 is CASSFATEAFF. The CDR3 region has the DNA TGTGCCAGCAGCTTTGCCACTGAAGCTTTCTTT. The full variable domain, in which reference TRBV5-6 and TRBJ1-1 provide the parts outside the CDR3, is DAGVTQSPTHLIKTRGQQVTLRCSPKSGHDTVSWYQQALGQGPQFIFQYYEEEERQRGNFPDRFSGHQFPNYSSELNVNALLLGDSALYLCASSFATEAFFGQGTRLTVV.

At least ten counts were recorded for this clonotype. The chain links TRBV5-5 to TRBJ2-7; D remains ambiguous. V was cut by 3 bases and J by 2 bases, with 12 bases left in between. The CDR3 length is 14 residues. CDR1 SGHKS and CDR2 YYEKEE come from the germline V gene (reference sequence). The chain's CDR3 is CASSYATATYEQYF. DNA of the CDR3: TGTGCCAGCAGCTACGCGACGGCTACCTACGAGCAGTACTTC.

Here the CDR3 DNA reads TGTGCCAGTAGTCCAGGTCATACAGATACGCAGTATTTT. It specifies CASSPGHTDTQYF. The genes are TRBV19 and TRBJ2-3, with unresolved D. CDR1 LNHDA and CDR2 SQIVND come from the germline V gene (reference sequence). This CDR3 contains 13 residues. V was cut by 5 bases and J by 3 bases, with 9 bases left in between. The full variable domain, rest sourced from reference TRBV19 and TRBJ2-3, is DGGITQSPKYLFRKEGQNVTLSCEQNLNHDAMYWYRQDPGQGLRLIYYSQIVNDFQKGDIAEGYSVSREKKESFPLTVTSAQKNPTAFYLCASSPGHTDTQYFGPGTRLTVL.

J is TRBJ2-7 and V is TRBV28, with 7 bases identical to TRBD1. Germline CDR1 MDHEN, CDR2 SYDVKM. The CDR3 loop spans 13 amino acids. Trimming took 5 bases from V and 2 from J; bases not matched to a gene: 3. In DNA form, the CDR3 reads TGTGCCAGCAGTACAGACAGGGCCTACGAGCAGTACTTC. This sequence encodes CASSTDRAYEQYF. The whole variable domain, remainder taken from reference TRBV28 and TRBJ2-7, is DVKVTQSSRYLVKRTGEKVFLECVQDMDHENMFWYRQDPGLGLRLIYFSYDVKMKEKGDIPEGYSVSREKKERFSLILESASTNQTSMYLCASSTDRAYEQYFGPGTRLTVT.

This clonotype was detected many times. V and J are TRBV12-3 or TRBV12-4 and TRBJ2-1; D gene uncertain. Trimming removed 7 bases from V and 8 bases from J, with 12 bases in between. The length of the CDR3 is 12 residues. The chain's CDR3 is CASNLGWDEQFF. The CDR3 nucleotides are TGTGCCAGCAACCTAGGGTGGGATGAGCAGTTCTTC.

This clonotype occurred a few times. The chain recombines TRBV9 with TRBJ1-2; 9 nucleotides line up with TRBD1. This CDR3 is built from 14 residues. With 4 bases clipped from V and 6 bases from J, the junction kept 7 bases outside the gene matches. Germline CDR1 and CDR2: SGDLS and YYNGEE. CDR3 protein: CASSPKGQGDGYTF. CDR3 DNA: TGTGCCAGCAGCCCGAAGGGACAGGGAGATGGCTACACCTTC.

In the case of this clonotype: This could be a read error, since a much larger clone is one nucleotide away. This CDR3 is CASSLYRGGTKNIQYF. In DNA, the CDR3 is TGTGCCAGCAGTTTATATCGGGGGGGGACCAAAAACATTCAGTACTTC. The chain links TRBV28 to TRBJ2-4; 8 nucleotides align to TRBD2. This CDR3 has 16 amino acids. V lost 1 base and J lost 2; bases outside the gene matches: 4. From germline, CDR1 is MDHEN and CDR2 SYDVKM.

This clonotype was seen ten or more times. This CDR3 reads CASRIQGSLSGNTIYF. CDR3 DNA sequence: TGTGCCAGCAGGATACAGGGCTCTCTTTCTGGAAACACCATATATTTT. This sequence joins TRBV6-1 and TRBJ1-3, with D perhaps matching TRBD1 (6 bases). Per the germline V gene, CDR1 is MNHNS and CDR2 is SASEGT. The V end was cut by 6 bases, the J end by 1 base, with 16 bases between. The CDR3 totals 16 residues.

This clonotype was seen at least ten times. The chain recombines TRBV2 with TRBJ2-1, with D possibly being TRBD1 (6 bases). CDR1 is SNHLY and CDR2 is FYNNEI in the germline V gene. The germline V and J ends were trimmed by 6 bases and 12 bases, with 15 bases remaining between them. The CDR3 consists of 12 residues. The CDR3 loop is CASRAEQGRQFF. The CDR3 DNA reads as TGTGCCAGCAGAGCCGAACAGGGAAGGCAGTTCTTC.

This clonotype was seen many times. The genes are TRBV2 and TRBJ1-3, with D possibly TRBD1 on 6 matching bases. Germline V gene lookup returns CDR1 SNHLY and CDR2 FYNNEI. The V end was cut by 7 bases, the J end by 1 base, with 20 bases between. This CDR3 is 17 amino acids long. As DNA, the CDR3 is TGTGCCAGCACCCCAGCGGGGGGCCTATCTTCTGGAAACACCATATATTTT. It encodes CASTPAGGLSSGNTIYF.

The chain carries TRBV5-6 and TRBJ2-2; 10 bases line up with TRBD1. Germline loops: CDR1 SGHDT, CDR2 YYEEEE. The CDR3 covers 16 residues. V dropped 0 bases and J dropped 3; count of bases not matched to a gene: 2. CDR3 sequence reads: CASSLGDRGHTGELFF. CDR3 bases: TGTGCCAGCAGCTTGGGCGACAGGGGGCACACCGGGGAGCTGTTTTTT.

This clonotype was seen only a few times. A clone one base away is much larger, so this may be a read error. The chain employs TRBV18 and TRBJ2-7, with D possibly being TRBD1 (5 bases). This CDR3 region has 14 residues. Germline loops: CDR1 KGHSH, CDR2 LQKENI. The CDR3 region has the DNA TGTGTCAGCTCACCGCATCCAGGGACCTACGAGCAGTACTTC. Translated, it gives CVSSPHPGTYEQYF.

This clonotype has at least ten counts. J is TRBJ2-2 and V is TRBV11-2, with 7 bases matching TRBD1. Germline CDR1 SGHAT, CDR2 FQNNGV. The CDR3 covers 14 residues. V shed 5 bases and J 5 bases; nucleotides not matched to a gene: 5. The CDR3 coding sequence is TGTGCCAGCAGCGCCGGGACAGTGACCGGGGAGCTGTTTTTT. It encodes CASSAGTVTGELFF.

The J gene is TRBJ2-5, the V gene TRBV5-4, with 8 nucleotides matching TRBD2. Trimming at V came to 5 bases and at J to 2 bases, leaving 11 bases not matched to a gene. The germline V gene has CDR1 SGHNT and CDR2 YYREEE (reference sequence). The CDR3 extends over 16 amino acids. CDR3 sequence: CASRYGGGLAQETQYF. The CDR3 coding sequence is TGTGCCAGCAGATACGGCGGGGGGCTAGCACAAGAGACCCAGTACTTC.

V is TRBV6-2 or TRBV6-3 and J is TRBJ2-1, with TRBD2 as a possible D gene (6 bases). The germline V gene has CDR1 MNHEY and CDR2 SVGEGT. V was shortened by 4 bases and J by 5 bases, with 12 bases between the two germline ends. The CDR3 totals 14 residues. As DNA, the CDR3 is TGTGCCAGCAGTTCTGCGGGGTCGAACAATGAGCAGTTCTTC. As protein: CASSSAGSNNEQFF.

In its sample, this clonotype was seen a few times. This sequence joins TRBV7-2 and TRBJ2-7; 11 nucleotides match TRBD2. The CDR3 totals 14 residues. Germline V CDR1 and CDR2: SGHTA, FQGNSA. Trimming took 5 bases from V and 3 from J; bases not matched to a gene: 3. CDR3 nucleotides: TGTGCCAGCAGCATTCTAGCGGGAGGCTACGAGCAGTACTTC. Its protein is CASSILAGGYEQYF.

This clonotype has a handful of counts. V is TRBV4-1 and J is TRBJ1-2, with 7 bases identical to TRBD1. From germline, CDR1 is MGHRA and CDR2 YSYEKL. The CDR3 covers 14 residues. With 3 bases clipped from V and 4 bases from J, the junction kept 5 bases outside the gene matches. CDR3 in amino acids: CASSHTGVAYGYTF. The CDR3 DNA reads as TGCGCCAGCAGCCACACAGGGGTGGCCTATGGCTACACCTTC.

The CDR3 loop is CASSVDPPGTRNTDTQYF. In DNA, the CDR3 is TGTGCCAGCAGCGTAGACCCCCCCGGGACCCGGAACACAGATACGCAGTATTTT. The chain employs TRBV2 and TRBJ2-3; D assignment may be TRBD1 or TRBD2 (5 bases each). V shed 6 bases and J shed 2 bases, with 24 bases lying between them. CDR1 is SNHLY, CDR2 FYNNEI, per germline. The CDR3 is made up of 18 amino acids.

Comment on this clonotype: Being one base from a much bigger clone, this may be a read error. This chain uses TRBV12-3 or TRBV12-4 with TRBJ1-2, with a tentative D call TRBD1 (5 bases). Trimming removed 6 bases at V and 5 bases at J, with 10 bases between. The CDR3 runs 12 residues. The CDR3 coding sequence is TGTGCCAGCAGCCGGGAGGGGTATGGCTACACCTTC. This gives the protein CASSREGYGYTF.